What follows are 25 T cell receptor beta chains derived from one specimen sequenced in a study of cytomegalovirus exposure and HLA in healthy donors (TCRdb year 2017). Libraries were built with the immunoSEQ multiplex PCR assay. The multiplex PCR relied on a mix of 60 forward primers for TCR Vbeta segments and 13 reverse primers for TCR Jbeta segments. Sourced from immuneACCESS, this table was stored by TCRdb with only in-frame sequences that have V and J called. A share of the clones is absent; for the studies checked, an unresolved V gene accounts for under half, and the remainder has no known explanation. The sample table shows 140,000 or so clones, and around four fifths are seen once. The ten largest clones add up to 2% to 3% of the sample. Sequences were obtained from PBMCs. All receptors come from a boy between 2 and 10 years old in good health and CMV-seronegative.

This chain links TRBV7-3 with TRBJ2-1; 8 bases match TRBD2. This CDR3 comprises 16 residues. The germline gives CDR1 SGHTA, CDR2 FQGTGA. With 3 bases clipped from V and 7 bases from J, the junction kept 11 bases outside the gene matches. The DNA of the CDR3 is TGTGCCAGCAGCTTTTCCGGGAGGGCCCCCCGAAATGAGCAGTTCTTC. Amino acids: CASSFSGRAPRNEQFF.

The chain employs TRBV6-4 and TRBJ2-2; 9 nucleotides align to TRBD2. V dropped 4 bases and J dropped 3; count of bases not matched to a gene: 3. This CDR3 is 15 amino acids long. CDR1 is MRHNA, CDR2 SNTAGT, per germline. The CDR3 sequence is CASSGLAGDTGELFF. DNA of the CDR3: TGTGCCAGCAGTGGATTAGCGGGAGACACCGGGGAGCTGTTTTTT.

V gene TRBV4-1 combines with J gene TRBJ2-3; 9 nucleotides match TRBD2. V trimming: 2 bases; J trimming: 2 bases; junction bases outside the gene matches: 8. Looked up from germline, CDR1 is MGHRA and CDR2 is YSYEKL. The CDR3 is 17 amino acids. The CDR3 reads CASSQPLLAGNTDTQYF. The DNA for the CDR3 is TGCGCCAGCAGCCAACCGCTCCTAGCGGGGAACACAGATACGCAGTATTTT.

A few counts support this clone. The genes are TRBV27 and TRBJ2-1; the D gene is possibly TRBD2 (6 bases). V lost 0 bases and J 0 bases, leaving 9 bases between the germline ends. In germline, CDR1 is MNHEY, CDR2 SMNVEV (reference sequence). This CDR3 has 16 residues. In nucleotides, the CDR3 is TGTGCCAGCAGTTTATCCGGGCGGGGCTCCTACAATGAGCAGTTCTTC. It encodes CASSLSGRGSYNEQFF.

This clone has a single count. J is TRBJ1-4 and V is TRBV6-5; D is unresolved. V lost 0 bases and J 8 bases, leaving 7 bases between the germline ends. Germline loops: CDR1 MNHEY, CDR2 SVGAGI. This CDR3 is 13 amino acids long. The CDR3: CASSYSNREKLFF. In nucleotides, the CDR3 is TGTGCCAGCAGTTACTCGAACAGAGAAAAACTGTTTTTT.

V usage is TRBV18 and J usage is TRBJ1-6; maybe TRBD1 (5 bases). The germline V and J ends were trimmed by 3 bases and 9 bases, with 15 bases remaining between them. The CDR3 runs to 15 residues. Germline lookup yields CDR1 KGHSH and CDR2 LQKENI. CDR3 in amino acids: CASSPEGSGASPLHF. The CDR3 DNA is TGTGCCAGCTCACCCGAGGGAAGCGGGGCTTCACCCCTCCACTTT.

The chain links TRBV7-2 to TRBJ2-5; D perhaps matches TRBD1 (5 bases). The J call could be wrong; TRBJ2-7 is a better fit for the DNA end. The CDR3 length is 17 residues. Germline CDR1 is SGHTA and CDR2 is FQGNSA. The CDR3 nucleotides are TGTGCCAGCAGCTTAGCGCAGGGTGGGGTCGGCGTGTACGAGCAGTACTTC. Residues: CASSLAQGGVGVYEQYF.

The gene calls are TRBV4-1 and TRBJ2-7; 7 bases are a match to TRBD2. This CDR3 is built from 15 residues. With V trimmed by 1 base and J by 5 bases, 8 bases remained unmatched. Germline values: CDR1 MGHRA, CDR2 YSYEKL. In DNA, the CDR3 is TGCGCCAGCAGCCAAGGATGGCAGGGAGGGGACGAGCAGTACTTC. Translation gives CASSQGWQGGDEQYF.

CDR3 nucleotide sequence: TGTGCCAGCAGCTCAGGACTAGCGGGGGTAAATGAGCAGTTCTTC. It is translated as CASSSGLAGVNEQFF. The chain links TRBV7-9 to TRBJ2-1; 13 nucleotides match TRBD2. The length of the CDR3 is 15 residues. Germline lookup yields CDR1 SEHNR and CDR2 FQNEAQ (reference sequence). After removal of 4 bases from V and 7 bases from J, the junction contained 4 bases not matched to a gene.

The count of this clone is one. CDR3 sequence: CASSPGGYKVYGYTF. CDR3 sequence (DNA): TGTGCCAGCAGCCCTGGGGGCTACAAAGTCTATGGCTACACCTTC. The J gene is TRBJ1-2, the V gene TRBV7-6, with TRBD1 as a possible D gene (6 bases). The CDR3 has 15 amino acids. Between the trimmed V and J ends, which lost 5 bases and 4 bases, there was a span of 17 bases. Germline CDR1 SGHVS, CDR2 FNYEAQ.

V and J are TRBV15 and TRBJ1-5; TRBD1 agrees at 9 bases. CDR3 length: 15 residues. V was pared by 1 base and J by 5 bases, with 3 bases of the junction left unmatched. Germline V gene lookup returns CDR1 LNHNV and CDR2 YYDKDF (reference sequence). CDR3 protein: CATSRVDRGDQPQHF. DNA for the CDR3: TGTGCCACCAGCAGAGTGGACAGGGGTGATCAGCCCCAGCATTTT.

This chain uses TRBV2 with TRBJ2-7; D is uncertain. The V end lost 2 bases, the J end lost 1 base, and 3 bases lay between the germline ends. This CDR3 has 12 amino acids. CDR1 is SNHLY, CDR2 FYNNEI, per germline. CDR3 coding DNA: TGTGCCAGCAGTGAACAGTCCTACGAGCAGTACTTC. This gives the protein CASSEQSYEQYF.

This clone was counted a single time. The genes are TRBV14 and TRBJ2-3, with 11 bases aligning to TRBD2. There are 15 residues in the CDR3. J was trimmed by 10 bases and V by 6 bases; bases with no gene match: 12. Germline lookup yields CDR1 SGHDN and CDR2 FVKESK. CDR3 protein: CASRKIAGGPEAQYF. DNA for the CDR3: TGTGCCAGCAGAAAGATAGCGGGGGGGCCCGAGGCGCAGTATTTT.

The rearrangement joins TRBV4-3 to TRBJ2-3; D might be TRBD2 (6 bases). Germline V CDR1 and CDR2: LGHNA, YSLEER. V was shortened by 4 bases and J by 5 bases, with 13 bases between the two germline ends. CDR3 length equals 14 residues. The CDR3 is CASSLIRAGDTQYF. CDR3 in DNA: TGCGCCAGCAGCCTGATACGAGCGGGAGATACGCAGTATTTT.

The V call is TRBV10-3, the J call TRBJ2-7; D remains unclear. This CDR3 is built from 13 residues. Deletions cut 3 bases from V and 0 bases from J, with 6 bases between. Germline V gene sequence: CDR1 ENHRY, CDR2 SYGVKD. The CDR3 DNA reads TGTGCCATCAGTGACATGAGCTCCTACGAGCAGTACTTC. This codes for CAISDMSSYEQYF.

The CDR3 bases are TGTGCCAGCAGCTTGGCTCCTAGCAATCAGCCCCAGCATTTT. This encodes CASSLAPSNQPQHF. The V and J genes are TRBV5-5 and TRBJ1-5; D not certain. The CDR3 runs to 14 residues. The germline V gene encodes CDR1 SGHKS and CDR2 YYEKEE (reference sequence). Trimming took 0 bases from V and 0 from J, leaving 4 bases between them.

This clone has just a few counts. The chain joins TRBV6-6 to TRBJ2-7; D is unresolved. Trimming pared 8 bases from V and 5 bases from J, leaving 22 bases between. The CDR3 is 15 residues long. Germline values: CDR1 MNHNY, CDR2 SVGAGI (reference sequence). The CDR3 DNA is TGTGCCAGCCTGAGTACAGCTCAACCTACGAACGAGCAGTACTTC. Amino acids: CASLSTAQPTNEQYF.

The chain couples TRBV29-1 to TRBJ2-7, with D possibly being TRBD2 (5 bases). V gave up 3 bases and J gave up 0 bases, with 12 bases separating them. Germline CDR1 reads SQVTM; CDR2 reads ANQGSEA. This CDR3 region has 14 residues. As DNA, the CDR3 is TGCAGCGTTGAGAACCCGGGAAGCTCCTACGAGCAGTACTTC. It yields the protein CSVENPGSSYEQYF.

The genes are TRBV5-1 and TRBJ2-5; 7 positions agree with TRBD2. Germline CDR1 reads SGHRS; CDR2 reads YFSETQ. The CDR3 runs 14 residues. The J segment lost 3 bases and the V segment lost 2 bases, leaving 4 bases of the junction unmatched. The CDR3 DNA reads as TGCGCCAGCAGCTTCCAAAGCGGGGAAGAGACCCAGTACTTC. Translated: CASSFQSGEETQYF.

On this clone itself: The junction differs from germline at one of its ends, possibly a read error. The chain joins TRBV5-8 to TRBJ1-2, with TRBD1 as a possible D gene (6 bases). The CDR3 spans 16 residues. The germline CDR1 and CDR2 sequences are SGHTS and YDEGEE. The CDR3 loop is CASSLDSRGIDYGYTF. The CDR3 region has the DNA TGTGCCAGCAGTTTGGACAGTCGAGGGATAGACTATGGCTACACCTTC. The variable domain in full, completed from reference TRBV5-8 and TRBJ1-2, reads EAGVTQSPTHLIKTRGQQATLRCSPISGHTSVYWYQQALGLGLQFLLWYDEGEERNRGNFPPRFSGRQFPNYSSELNVNALELEDSALYLCASSLDSRGIDYGYTFGSGTRLTVV.

The rearrangement uses TRBV6-5 and TRBJ1-2; 8 positions match TRBD1. Germline V CDR1 and CDR2: MNHEY, SVGAGI. The CDR3 has 14 amino acids. The V segment lost 5 bases and the J segment 4 bases; nucleotides outside the gene matches: 6. The CDR3 reads CASSRQGTFYGYTF. The CDR3 region has the DNA TGTGCCAGCAGTCGACAGGGGACCTTCTATGGCTACACCTTC.

This chain's CDR3 is CASSQRVGQPTRNEQFF. The CDR3 nucleotides read TGTGCCAGCAGCCAAAGGGTCGGACAGCCAACAAGAAATGAGCAGTTCTTC. The chain employs TRBV14 and TRBJ2-1; TRBD1 is a possible D gene (6 bases). Germline V CDR1 and CDR2: SGHDN, FVKESK. There are 17 residues in the CDR3. Trimming left V 2 bases short and J 7 bases short, with 21 bases between.

DNA for the CDR3: TGTGCCAGCAGCTTGACAGTAACTAGCACAGATACGCAGTATTTT. Protein sequence: CASSLTVTSTDTQYF. The chain carries TRBV7-9 and TRBJ2-3, with D perhaps matching TRBD1 (5 bases). Trimming removed 3 bases at V and 0 bases at J, with 10 bases between. The CDR3 is made up of 15 amino acids. The germline CDR1 and CDR2 sequences are SEHNR and FQNEAQ (reference sequence).

The V gene is TRBV7-2, the J gene TRBJ2-7; 8 nucleotides match TRBD1. Losses at the gene ends were 5 bases for V and 5 bases for J; bases not matched to a gene: 8. The CDR3 contains 14 residues. CDR1 and CDR2 (germline): SGHTA, FQGNSA. The CDR3 here is CASSPTDRDNEQYF. The DNA for the CDR3 is TGTGCCAGCAGCCCCACGGACAGGGACAACGAGCAGTACTTC.

The chain is built from TRBV9 and TRBJ2-3, with 9 nucleotides matching TRBD1. The CDR3 contains 15 residues. V lost 4 bases, J lost 4 bases, and 7 bases stayed unmatched. Germline CDR1 SGDLS, CDR2 YYNGEE. CDR3: CASSPRDREADTQYF. The DNA of the CDR3 is TGTGCCAGCAGCCCCCGGGACAGGGAGGCAGATACGCAGTATTTT.